The entry that follows covers one TCR beta chain sequence. Patients in Seattle were enrolled during active infection, then followed longitudinally. This sample was taken from a study of blood T cell repertoires in COVID-19. In the original workflow: Cell counts per sample came from amplifying reference gene primers. Measured with immunoSEQ multiplex PCR; TCRdb has only the in-frame clones, and not every one. That table is the source of V, J and clone size, and D and trimming were worked out from the DNA. This sample has roughly 250,000 clones, with about 90% found just once. Trimming cost V 4 bases and J 3 bases; bases outside gene matches: 6. Germline V lookup: CDR1 SGHRS, CDR2 YFSETQ. The CDR3 is made up of 14 amino acids.

Sequenced: peripheral blood. The V gene is TRBV5-1, the J gene TRBJ1-1; 7 nucleotides line up with TRBD1. The receptor's source is a woman in her 30s with COVID-19, enrolled during active disease. CDR3 sequence reads: CASSLRDSYTEAFF. CDR3 nucleotides: TGCGCCAGCAGCCTACGGGACAGTTACACTGAAGCTTTCTTT.